These T cell receptor beta chains were read from a single sample in a study of T cell clusters in autoimmune cytopenias. TCRdb reanalyzed the multiplex PCR reads and collapses them to one entry per CDR3 protein, without DNA. The sample totals 2,500 to 3,500 distinct CDR3 sequences; its top ten clones hold around 37%. This sample was also put to use in a study of T cell repertoires in aging, cancer and after chemotherapy.

The source material was peripheral blood. Receptor source: a human donor with an autoimmune cytopenia or autoimmune hepatitis (not recorded which). Each CDR3 is given with its conserved first and last residue. Clone size is shown for a subset of rows, as once, few, many or a class of expanded clone.

j_gene	v_gene	abundance	CDR3aa
TRBJ2-1	TRBV7-2	-	CASSPSLGGNEQFF
TRBJ1-1	TRBV27	-	CASSTRTGGAEAFF
TRBJ2-1	TRBV6-1	-	CASITEYNEQFF
TRBJ1-1	TRBV30	medium-sized	CAWEDRTLGAEAFF
TRBJ1-1	TRBV6-1	-	CASSVRITEAFF
TRBJ1-2	TRBV19	medium-sized	CASSPRDYGYTF
TRBJ2-1	TRBV6-6	medium-sized	CASSFQQGNEQFF
TRBJ1-2	TRBV5-1	-	CASSLAWVNYGYTF
TRBJ1-4	TRBV6-2/TRBV6-3	-	CASSYSKTGDRREKLFF
TRBJ2-7	TRBV27	-	CASRPGTGGRNEQYF
TRBJ2-7	TRBV5-1	-	CAASNPGDTYEQYF
TRBJ1-4	TRBV29-1	large	CSVLDRANEKLFF
TRBJ2-1	TRBV5-4	medium-sized	CASSLYLGGNEQFF
TRBJ2-1	TRBV5-8	large	CASSSRQGSFLNEQFF
TRBJ1-2	TRBV6-5	-	CASSMQGTGIYGYTF
TRBJ1-4	TRBV5-6	medium-sized	CASSSPVDYNEKLFF
TRBJ2-3	TRBV11-3	medium-sized	CASSLGASGGSTDTQYF
TRBJ2-5	TRBV5-4	medium-sized	CASSASGDGQETQYF
TRBJ2-1	TRBV6-1	medium-sized	CASRIWSYNEQFF
TRBJ1-2	TRBV29-1	large	CSERTGKGNYGYTF
TRBJ2-7	TRBV9	-	CASSRTGTSVHEQYF
TRBJ1-5	TRBV15	-	CATSRDGPGSNSNQPQHF
TRBJ1-2	TRBV6-6	-	CASSHGQGSYGYTF